The 29 T cell receptor beta chains below all came from one sample that was sequenced in a study of control samples from healthy donors and cancer patients (dated by TCRdb to 2018 to 2020). Receptor libraries were prepared by the immunoSEQ multiplex PCR assay. In its TCRdb copy, this immuneACCESS table keeps in-frame sequences only and misses some clones. Where compared with another copy, unresolved V genes explain less than half of these, and the others have no known cause. Within this sample are over 200,000 clones, with approximately 80% of them counted one time only. The top ten hold roughly 14% of the sample. Input material: PBMCs. All receptors come from a woman in her sixties with lung cancer.

The CDR3 is CASSRVGYGYTF. The CDR3 nucleotides read TGTGCCAGTAGTAGAGTCGGCTATGGCTACACCTTC. This chain joins TRBV19 and TRBJ1-2, with D hard to call. CDR3 length: 12 amino acids. V was cut by 4 bases and J by 4 bases, with 7 bases left in between. Germline CDR1 LNHDA, CDR2 SQIVND (reference sequence).

The V gene is TRBV5-1, the J gene TRBJ2-7; 9 positions match TRBD1. V trimming: 5 bases; J trimming: 6 bases; junction bases outside the gene matches: 12. The germline gives CDR1 SGHRS, CDR2 YFSETQ. The CDR3 has 15 amino acids. CDR3 bases: TGCGCCAGCAGGGGGGTGCCGGACAGGGGTTCCGAGCAGTACTTC. It specifies CASRGVPDRGSEQYF. The complete variable domain, with remaining parts taken from reference TRBV5-1 and TRBJ2-7, reads KAGVTQTPRYLIKTRGQQVTLSCSPISGHRSVSWYQQTPGQGLQFLFEYFSETQRNKGNFPGRFSGRQFSNSRSEMNVSTLELGDSALYLCASRGVPDRGSEQYFGPGTRLTVT.

This clone was observed a handful of times. Other DNA sequences in the sample encode the same CDR3. For the CDR3, the DNA is TGTGCCAGCAGTTTTAGCACAGATACGCAGTATTTT. Translated: CASSFSTDTQYF. The V and J genes are TRBV12-3 or TRBV12-4 and TRBJ2-3; no reliable D call. The V and J ends lost 3 bases and 0 bases respectively, with 1 base between them. The CDR3 has 12 residues.

Turning to this clone: The sample holds other DNA sequences that translate to the same CDR3. The V and J genes are TRBV5-1 and TRBJ1-3; D is ambiguous. V lost 0 bases to trimming and J lost 2 bases, with 3 bases between them. Per the germline V gene, CDR1 is SGHRS and CDR2 is YFSETQ. The CDR3 covers 13 residues. CDR3 bases: TGCGCCAGCAGCTTGGAGGCTGGAAACACCATATATTTT. Translating it yields CASSLEAGNTIYF.

The rearrangement links TRBV3-1 (or the pseudogene TRBV3-2) to TRBJ2-7, with TRBD1 matching 8 bases. With V trimmed by 5 bases and J by 2 bases, 5 bases remained unmatched. Germline CDR1 reads LGHDT; CDR2 reads YNNKEL (reference sequence). The CDR3 is 14 residues long. In DNA form, the CDR3 reads TGTGCCAGCAGCAAAGGACAGGGCCCCTACGAGCAGTACTTC. Translation gives CASSKGQGPYEQYF.

The chain couples TRBV2 to TRBJ1-6; a weak D match, TRBD1 (5 bases). Germline V CDR1 and CDR2: SNHLY, FYNNEI. CDR3 length: 15 residues. V was clipped by 6 bases and J by 7 bases, with 16 bases between them. The CDR3 is CASSLGGAGNSPLHF. For the CDR3, the DNA is TGTGCCAGCAGCCTAGGAGGGGCGGGCAATTCACCCCTCCACTTT.

There are a few counts of this clone. The chain employs TRBV5-1 and TRBJ1-3; D not resolved. Looked up from germline, CDR1 is SGHRS and CDR2 is YFSETQ. V lost 0 bases to trimming and J lost 0 bases, with 10 bases between them. The CDR3 has 16 residues. CDR3 residues: CASSLEPSFSGNTIYF. For the CDR3, the DNA is TGCGCCAGCAGCTTGGAACCCAGTTTCTCTGGAAACACCATATATTTT.

In its sample, this clone ranks as medium-sized. The chain uses TRBV27 and TRBJ1-2, with D possibly matching TRBD1 (5 bases). The CDR3 extends over 17 amino acids. The germline V and J ends were trimmed by 7 bases and 8 bases, with 29 bases remaining between them. Germline CDR1 and CDR2: MNHEY and SMNVEV (reference sequence). The CDR3 is CASTSGSAETAYRGYTF. For the CDR3, the DNA is TGTGCCAGCACCAGTGGCAGCGCGGAGACAGCTTATAGGGGCTACACCTTC.

CDR3 DNA: TGTGCCAGCAGCCAAGATCGGGGCCGATTGGACTATGGCTACACCTTC. Its translation is CASSQDRGRLDYGYTF. The genes are TRBV4-2 and TRBJ1-2; tentative D call: TRBD1 (5 bases). Germline V lookup: CDR1 LGHNA, CDR2 YNFKEQ. This CDR3 has 16 amino acids. The V end lost 0 bases, the J end lost 3 bases, and 14 bases lay between the germline ends.

V is TRBV5-1 and J is TRBJ2-1; 9 bases align to TRBD2. Trimming took 1 base from V and 10 from J; bases not matched to a gene: 12. Germline CDR1 is SGHRS and CDR2 is YFSETQ. The CDR3 is made up of 16 amino acids. DNA of the CDR3: TGCGCCAGCAGCTTGCAGGGGACTAGCCACTACGAAGAGCAGTTCTTC. Encoded protein: CASSLQGTSHYEEQFF.

In DNA, the CDR3 is TGTGCCAGCAGTGAAGCGCTGGGCATCGGATATGGCTACACCTTC. Translating it yields CASSEALGIGYGYTF. This sequence joins TRBV2 and TRBJ1-2; no definite D call. V lost 0 bases, J lost 5 bases, and 13 bases lay in between. In germline, CDR1 is SNHLY, CDR2 FYNNEI. The CDR3 is made up of 15 amino acids.

The CDR3 protein is CASSSTDHNYGYTF. The CDR3 region has the DNA TGTGCCAGCAGCTCTACCGACCATAACTATGGCTACACCTTC. V gene TRBV11-2 combines with J gene TRBJ1-2; D is undetermined. V dropped 4 bases and J dropped 1 base, with 10 bases sitting between them. This CDR3 region has 14 residues. Germline assignment: CDR1 SGHAT and CDR2 FQNNGV.

The chain combines TRBV27 with TRBJ2-7; 8 bases align to TRBD2. Germline V gives CDR1 MNHEY, CDR2 SMNVEV (reference sequence). This CDR3 spans 12 amino acids. Trimming cost V 9 bases and J 6 bases; bases outside gene matches: 7. The CDR3 sequence: CASSTGGTEQYF. In nucleotides, the CDR3 is TGTGCCAGTTCCACGGGGGGGACCGAGCAGTACTTC.

Of note for this clone: Other nucleotide sequences in the sample specify the same CDR3. The V gene is TRBV10-2, the J gene TRBJ2-1; the D gene is possibly TRBD1 (9 bases). The CDR3 is 17 residues long. From germline, CDR1 is WSHSY and CDR2 SAAADI. CDR3: CPTRAGGGGTGSNEQFF. The CDR3 DNA reads TGCCCCACCCGGGCGGGGGGCGGGGGGACAGGGTCGAATGAGCAGTTCTTC.

This clone appeared a few times. The CDR3 bases are TGTGCCAGCAGCCAAGGGACAGGGGATTCCAATGAGCAGTTCTTC. As protein: CASSQGTGDSNEQFF. The gene calls are TRBV4-2 and TRBJ2-1; TRBD1 matches at 9 bases. The CDR3 contains 15 residues. CDR1 is LGHNA, CDR2 YNFKEQ, per germline. V lost 1 base to trimming and J lost 6 bases; unmatched junction nucleotides: 4.

This chain joins TRBV7-9 and TRBJ1-5, with 8 bases that match TRBD1. Germline values: CDR1 SEHNR, CDR2 FQNEAQ (reference sequence). V dropped 5 bases and J dropped 5; count of bases not matched to a gene: 8. This CDR3 has 15 amino acids. CDR3 sequence reads: CASSADRAGYQPQHF. Here the CDR3 DNA reads TGTGCCAGCAGCGCGGACAGGGCAGGCTATCAGCCCCAGCATTTT.

This chain uses TRBV3-1 (or the pseudogene TRBV3-2) with TRBJ2-2, with D perhaps being TRBD1 or TRBD2 (5 bases each). Germline CDR1 LGHDT, CDR2 YNNKEL (reference sequence). The CDR3 consists of 15 residues. The V end was cut by 0 bases, the J end by 4 bases, with 9 bases between. In nucleotides, the CDR3 is TGTGCCAGCAGCCAAGAGGGGACCTTCACCGGGGAGCTGTTTTTT. Amino acids: CASSQEGTFTGELFF.

This chain uses TRBV10-3 with TRBJ2-2, with unresolved D. Germline CDR1 is ENHRY and CDR2 is SYGVKD. The CDR3 runs 16 residues. V lost 2 bases to trimming and J lost 4 bases, with 14 bases between them. CDR3 residues: CAISEAFGFTTGELFF. The DNA for the CDR3 is TGTGCCATCAGTGAGGCCTTTGGGTTTACCACCGGGGAGCTGTTTTTT.

The J gene is TRBJ2-2, the V gene TRBV10-1; a possible D gene is TRBD1 (5 bases). V was cut by 6 bases and J by 5 bases, with 10 bases left in between. The V gene's germline CDR1 is WNHNN and CDR2 SYGVQD (reference sequence). This CDR3 contains 13 residues. The CDR3 DNA reads as TGCGCCAGCAGCCGACAGAGAACCGGGGAGCTGTTTTTT. Its translation: CASSRQRTGELFF.

V and J are TRBV2 and TRBJ2-1; 13 bases are a match to TRBD2. This CDR3 is 14 amino acids long. CDR1 and CDR2 (germline): SNHLY, FYNNEI. The V gene end was trimmed by 6 bases and the J gene end by 7 bases; junction bases not matched to a gene: 3. The CDR3 reads CASRGLAGRNEQFF. In nucleotides, the CDR3 is TGTGCCAGCAGGGGACTAGCGGGACGTAATGAGCAGTTCTTC.

The V call is TRBV27, the J call TRBJ2-2, with 7 nucleotides matching TRBD2. V trimming: 2 bases; J trimming: 4 bases; junction bases outside the gene matches: 7. The CDR3 sequence is 16 residues long. Per the germline V gene, CDR1 is MNHEY and CDR2 is SMNVEV (reference sequence). Written as DNA, the CDR3 is TGTGCCAGCAGTTTAGGGGGGGGAAGGGGCACCGGGGAGCTGTTTTTT. Translated: CASSLGGGRGTGELFF.

The rearrangement links TRBV19 to TRBJ1-2, with D maybe TRBD1 (5 bases). Germline CDR1 is LNHDA and CDR2 is SQIVND (reference sequence). The CDR3 length is 13 residues. V was pared by 5 bases and J by 2 bases, with 9 bases between. In DNA form, the CDR3 reads TGTGCCAGTAGTTTGACAGTAAACTATGGCTACACCTTC. Translating it yields CASSLTVNYGYTF.

This clone was recorded a few times. The chain combines TRBV7-8 with TRBJ1-2; D unresolved. Germline assignment: CDR1 SGHVS and CDR2 FQNEAQ. CDR3 length: 15 residues. Between the trimmed V and J ends, which lost 2 bases and 5 bases, there was a span of 15 bases. CDR3 nucleotide sequence: TGTGCCAGCAGCTTAAACAGTCCAGGTCTATATGGCTACACCTTC. Translation: CASSLNSPGLYGYTF.

The chain joins TRBV20-1 to TRBJ2-5; 10 bases align to TRBD1. The CDR3 sequence is 15 residues long. In germline, CDR1 is DFQATT, CDR2 SNEGSKA (reference sequence). J lost 2 bases, V lost 3 bases, and 6 bases had no gene match. The CDR3 here is CSASPTGGLQETQYF. The CDR3 coding sequence is TGCAGTGCTAGTCCGACAGGGGGCTTACAAGAGACCCAGTACTTC.

The chain couples TRBV19 to TRBJ2-7; D is ambiguous. The CDR3 sequence is 14 residues long. Germline CDR1 and CDR2: LNHDA and SQIVND (reference sequence). V was clipped by 6 bases and J by 6 bases, with 18 bases between them. This CDR3 is CASSDSTMRVEQYF. CDR3 DNA: TGTGCCAGTAGCGACTCCACCATGCGAGTCGAGCAGTACTTC.

The chain employs TRBV10-1 and TRBJ2-7; 13 nucleotides align to TRBD2. V shed 3 bases, J shed 9 bases, and the junction held 11 bases outside the gene matches. The CDR3 runs to 16 residues. In germline, CDR1 is WNHNN, CDR2 SYGVQD (reference sequence). CDR3 nucleotide sequence: TGCGCCAGCAGTGACTCCGGACTAGCGGGGGTTTGGGTGCAGTACTTC. It encodes CASSDSGLAGVWVQYF.

The rearrangement joins TRBV3-1 (or the pseudogene TRBV3-2) to TRBJ2-1; possibly TRBD2 for D (6 bases). Trimming left V 4 bases short and J 0 bases short, with 13 bases between. The CDR3 runs 16 residues. Germline V CDR1 and CDR2: LGHDT, YNNKEL (reference sequence). CDR3 nucleotides: TGTGCCAGCAGCCTAGGCGGGACTTCCTCCTACAATGAGCAGTTCTTC. It codes for CASSLGGTSSYNEQFF.

This rearrangement joins TRBV4-2 to TRBJ1-2; D uncertain. The ends were cut back, 3 bases at V and 3 bases at J, with 14 bases in the middle. Germline V gene sequence: CDR1 LGHNA, CDR2 YNFKEQ. The CDR3 loop spans 15 amino acids. CDR3 region: CASSQERLSDYGYTF. The CDR3 DNA sequence: TGTGCCAGCAGCCAGGAGAGACTGTCCGACTATGGCTACACCTTC.

This sequence joins TRBV27 and TRBJ2-1; possibly TRBD1 for D (5 bases). Trimming pared 3 bases from V and 8 bases from J, leaving 8 bases between. The CDR3 has 12 residues. Germline V lookup: CDR1 MNHEY, CDR2 SMNVEV (reference sequence). The CDR3 loop is CASSFQGDEQFF. DNA for the CDR3: TGTGCCAGCAGTTTCCAGGGCGATGAGCAGTTCTTC.